A selection of T cell receptor beta chains follows, all from one sample in a study of sequential checkpoint blockade in melanoma. TCRdb keeps only in-frame clones here, not all; method: immunoSEQ multiplex PCR. The sample lists about 10,000 clones, 75% occurring once. This sample comprised CD8+ T cells sorted from blood (inferred from file names), obtained from a patient given nivolumab and ipilimumab in sequence. Source of these receptors: a human donor with melanoma. The CDR3 runs from the conserved cysteine through the conserved F or W. A D gene is named only where the DNA matches it firmly. Where a row states a size, it is once, few, many or the class of an expanded clone; other rows omit it.

TRBJ2-1 NA NA TRBV5-6 TGTGCCAGCAGCTACGGTGGCGGGAACTCCTACAATGAGCAGTTCTTC CASSYGGGNSYNEQFF
TRBJ2-1 NA NA TRBV19 TGTGCCAGTAGTATCATGGTAGAAGGACTAAATGAGCAGTTCTTC CASSIMVEGLNEQFF
TRBJ1-1 NA NA TRBV6-4 TGTGCCAGCAGTGTGAATCAGGAGGACACTGAAGCTTTCTTT CASSVNQEDTEAFF
TRBJ2-1 TRBD1 NA TRBV5-1 TGCGCCAGCAGCCCCCAGTGGGACAGTTCCCCCAATGAGCAGTTCTTC CASSPQWDSSPNEQFF
TRBJ2-1 TRBD2 few TRBV14 TGTGCCAGCAGCCAAGTCGTGGGACTAATCTGGGACAATGAGCAGTTCTTC CASSQVVGLIWDNEQFF
TRBJ2-7 TRBD1 NA TRBV9 TGTGCCAGCAGCCCCGGGACAGGGAGCCTCGAGCAGTACTTC CASSPGTGSLEQYF
TRBJ1-1 TRBD1 NA TRBV15 TGTGCCACCAGCAGAGGTCCAGGACAGGGGCGCAACACTGAAGCTTTCTTT CATSRGPGQGRNTEAFF
TRBJ2-7 TRBD2 once TRBV19 TGTGCCAGTAGCGGACTAGCGGGAGGCGAGCAGTACTTC CASSGLAGGEQYF
TRBJ2-2 NA NA TRBV10-2 TGCGCCAGCATGCTAGCGACCGGGGAGCTGTTTTTT CASMLATGELFF
TRBJ2-3 TRBD2 NA TRBV2 TGTGCCAGCAGTTTACTAGCGGGAAGTATAGATACGCAGTATTTT CASSLLAGSIDTQYF
TRBJ2-1 TRBD2 NA TRBV5-8 TGTGCCAGCAGCCCGGGACTAGCGGTATACAATGAGCAGTTCTTC CASSPGLAVYNEQFF
TRBJ2-3 TRBD2 NA TRBV2 TGTGCCAGCAGTCCCGGACTAGTATTTCCAGATACGCAGTATTTT CASSPGLVFPDTQYF
TRBJ2-1 TRBD2 NA TRBV5-4 TGTGCCAGCAGCCGGACTAGCGGGAGGGACAATGAGCAGTTCTTC CASSRTSGRDNEQFF